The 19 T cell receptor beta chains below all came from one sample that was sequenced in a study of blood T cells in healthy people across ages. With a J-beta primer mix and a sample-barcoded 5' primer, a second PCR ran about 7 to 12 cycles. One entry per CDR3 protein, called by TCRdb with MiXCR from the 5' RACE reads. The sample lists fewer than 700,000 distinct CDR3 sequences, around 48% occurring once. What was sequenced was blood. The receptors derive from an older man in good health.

The CDR3 spells CSASEGGRDEQFF. The CDR3 bases are TGCAGTGCTAGCGAGGGGGGTAGAGATGAGCAGTTCTTC. The chain carries TRBV20-1 and TRBJ2-1, with D perhaps TRBD1 or TRBD2 (6 bases each). V lost 3 bases, J lost 8 bases, and 14 bases lay in between. This CDR3 contains 13 residues. CDR1 is DFQATT, CDR2 SNEGSKA, per germline (reference sequence).

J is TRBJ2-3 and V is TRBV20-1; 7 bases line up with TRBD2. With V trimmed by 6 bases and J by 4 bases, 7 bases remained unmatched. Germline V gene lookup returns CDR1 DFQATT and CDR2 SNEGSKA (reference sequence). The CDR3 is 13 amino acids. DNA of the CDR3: TGCAGTGCCTTCGGACTAGTCGCAGATACGCAGTATTTT. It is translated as CSAFGLVADTQYF.

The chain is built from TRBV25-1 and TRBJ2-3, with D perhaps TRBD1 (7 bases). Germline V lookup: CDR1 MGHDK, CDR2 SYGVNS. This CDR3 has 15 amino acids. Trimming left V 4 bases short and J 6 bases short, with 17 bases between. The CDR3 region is CASSAWTGGMDTQYF. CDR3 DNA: TGTGCCAGCAGTGCCTGGACAGGAGGGATGGATACGCAGTATTTT.

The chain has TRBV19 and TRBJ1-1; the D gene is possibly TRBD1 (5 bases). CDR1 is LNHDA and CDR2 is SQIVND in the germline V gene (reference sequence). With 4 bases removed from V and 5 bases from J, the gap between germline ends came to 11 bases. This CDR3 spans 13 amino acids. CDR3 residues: CASSRGWETEAFF. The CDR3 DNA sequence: TGTGCCAGTAGTAGGGGGTGGGAGACTGAAGCTTTCTTT.

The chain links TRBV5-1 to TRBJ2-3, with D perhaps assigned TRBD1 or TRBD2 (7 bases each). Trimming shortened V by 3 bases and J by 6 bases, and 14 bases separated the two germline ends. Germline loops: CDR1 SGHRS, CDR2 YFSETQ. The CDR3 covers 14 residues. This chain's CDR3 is CASSWGGQLDTQYF. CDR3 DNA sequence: TGCGCCAGCAGCTGGGGGGGACAGCTGGATACGCAGTATTTT.

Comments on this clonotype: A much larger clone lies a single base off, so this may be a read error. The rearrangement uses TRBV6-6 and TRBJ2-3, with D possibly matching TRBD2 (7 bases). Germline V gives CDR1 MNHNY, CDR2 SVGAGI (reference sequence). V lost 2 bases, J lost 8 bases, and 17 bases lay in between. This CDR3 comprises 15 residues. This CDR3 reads CASSYESRGGGTQYF. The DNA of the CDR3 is TGTGCCAGCAGTTACGAAAGTCGAGGGGGGGGTACGCAGTATTTT.

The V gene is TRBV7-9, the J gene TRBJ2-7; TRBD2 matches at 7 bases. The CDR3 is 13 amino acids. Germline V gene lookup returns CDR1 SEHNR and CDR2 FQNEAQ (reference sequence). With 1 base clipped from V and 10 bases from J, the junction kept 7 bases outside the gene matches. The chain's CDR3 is CASSLDGRGSQYF. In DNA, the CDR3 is TGTGCCAGCAGCTTAGATGGTCGCGGGAGTCAGTACTTC.

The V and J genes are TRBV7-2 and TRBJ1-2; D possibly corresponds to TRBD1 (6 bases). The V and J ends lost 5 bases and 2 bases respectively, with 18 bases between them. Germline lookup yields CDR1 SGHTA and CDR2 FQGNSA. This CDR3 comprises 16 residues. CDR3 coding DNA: TGTGCCAGCAGCCAGATTGCACAGGGACCGAACTATGGCTACACCTTC. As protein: CASSQIAQGPNYGYTF.

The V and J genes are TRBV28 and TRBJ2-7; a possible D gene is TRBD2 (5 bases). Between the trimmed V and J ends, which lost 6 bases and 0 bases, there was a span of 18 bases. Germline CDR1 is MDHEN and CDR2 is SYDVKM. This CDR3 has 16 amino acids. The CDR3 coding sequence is TGTGCCAGCAGCTTCCGCGCGGGCCAAAGCTCCTACGAGCAGTACTTC. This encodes CASSFRAGQSSYEQYF.

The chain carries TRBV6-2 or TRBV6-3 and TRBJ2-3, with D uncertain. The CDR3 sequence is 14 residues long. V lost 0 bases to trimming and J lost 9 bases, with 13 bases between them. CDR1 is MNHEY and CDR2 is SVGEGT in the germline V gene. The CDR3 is CASSYSKGLLTQYF. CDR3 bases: TGTGCCAGCAGTTACTCGAAGGGTCTCTTGACGCAGTATTTT.

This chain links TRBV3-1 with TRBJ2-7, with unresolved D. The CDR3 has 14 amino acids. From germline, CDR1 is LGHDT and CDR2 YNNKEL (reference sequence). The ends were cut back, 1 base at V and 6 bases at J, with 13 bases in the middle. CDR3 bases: TGTGCCAGCAGCCAAGGGTATGGCTCGTCCGAGCAGTACTTC. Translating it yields CASSQGYGSSEQYF.

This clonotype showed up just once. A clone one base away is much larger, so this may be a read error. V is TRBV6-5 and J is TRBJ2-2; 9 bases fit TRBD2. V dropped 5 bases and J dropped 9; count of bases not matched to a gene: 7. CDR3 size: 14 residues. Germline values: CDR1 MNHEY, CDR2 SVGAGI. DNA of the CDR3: TGTGCCAGCAGTGACGCGGGAGGGCCAAGGGAGCTGTTTTTT. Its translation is CASSDAGGPRELFF.

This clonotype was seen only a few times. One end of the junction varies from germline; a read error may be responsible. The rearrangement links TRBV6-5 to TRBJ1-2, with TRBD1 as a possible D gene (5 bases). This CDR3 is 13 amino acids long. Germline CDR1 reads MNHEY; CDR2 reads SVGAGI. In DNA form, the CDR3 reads TGTGCCAGCAGTGACTCGGGGGTGGCTGGCTACACCTTC. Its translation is CASSDSGVAGYTF.

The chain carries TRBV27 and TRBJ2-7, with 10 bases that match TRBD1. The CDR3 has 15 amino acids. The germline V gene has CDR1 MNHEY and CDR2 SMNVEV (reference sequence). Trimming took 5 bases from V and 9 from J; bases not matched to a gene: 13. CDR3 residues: CASSRDRGYMMVQYF. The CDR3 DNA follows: TGTGCCAGCAGTAGGGACAGGGGTTACATGATGGTGCAGTACTTC.

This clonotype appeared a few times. CDR3 in amino acids: CASRANPGGQETQYF. DNA of the CDR3: TGTGCCAGCAGAGCCAATCCGGGTGGGCAAGAGACCCAGTACTTC. This sequence joins TRBV2 and TRBJ2-5; D uncertain. Germline V gene data show CDR1 as SNHLY and CDR2 as FYNNEI. CDR3 length equals 15 residues. V shed 6 bases and J shed 2 bases, with 16 bases lying between them.

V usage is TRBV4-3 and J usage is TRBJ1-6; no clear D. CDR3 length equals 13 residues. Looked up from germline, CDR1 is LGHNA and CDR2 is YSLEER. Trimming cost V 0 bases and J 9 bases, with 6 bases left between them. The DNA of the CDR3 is TGCGCCAGCAGCCAAGATGAGGCTTCACCCCTCCACTTT. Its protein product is CASSQDEASPLHF.

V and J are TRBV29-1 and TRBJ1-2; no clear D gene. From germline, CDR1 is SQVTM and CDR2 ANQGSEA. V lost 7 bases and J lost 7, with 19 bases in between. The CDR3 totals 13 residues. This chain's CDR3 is CSAEAPQNSGYTF. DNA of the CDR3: TGCAGCGCCGAGGCCCCACAGAACAGTGGCTACACCTTC.

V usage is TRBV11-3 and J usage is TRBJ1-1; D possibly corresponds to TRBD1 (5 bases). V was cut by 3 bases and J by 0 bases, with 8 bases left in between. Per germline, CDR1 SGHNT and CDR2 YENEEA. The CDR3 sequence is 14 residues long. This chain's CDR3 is CASSLGPLNTEAFF. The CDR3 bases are TGTGCCAGCAGCTTGGGACCGTTGAACACTGAAGCTTTCTTT. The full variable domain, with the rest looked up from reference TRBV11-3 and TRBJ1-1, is EAGVVQSPRYKIIEKKQPVAFWCNPISGHNTLYWYLQNLGQGPELLIRYENEEAVDDSQLPKDRFSAERLKGVDSTLKIQPAELGDSAVYLCASSLGPLNTEAFFGQGTRLTVV.

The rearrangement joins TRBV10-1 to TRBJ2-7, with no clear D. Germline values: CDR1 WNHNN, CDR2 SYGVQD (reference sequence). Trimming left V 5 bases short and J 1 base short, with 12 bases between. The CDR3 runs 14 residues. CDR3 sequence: CASSRNTVSYEQYF. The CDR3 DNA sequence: TGCGCCAGCAGTCGAAACACGGTTTCCTACGAGCAGTACTTC.